Below are 29 T cell receptor beta chains sequenced from a single sample in a study of blood T cell repertoires in COVID-19. Sequencing used immunoSEQ multiplex PCR; TCRdb keeps in-frame clones, though not all of them. The data show 80,000 to 100,000 clones, 86% seen once. Specimen: peripheral blood. The receptors originated from an older woman in a cohort sampled during active or convalescent COVID-19.

This chain joins TRBV19 and TRBJ2-5; 8 nucleotides match TRBD1. Germline V gives CDR1 LNHDA, CDR2 SQIVND (reference sequence). The CDR3 sequence is 14 residues long. With 5 bases clipped from V and 6 bases from J, the junction kept 8 bases outside the gene matches. As DNA, the CDR3 is TGTGCCAGTAGTCTCGGACAGGGATCGCAGACCCAGTACTTC. This sequence encodes CASSLGQGSQTQYF.

This rearrangement joins TRBV6-6 to TRBJ1-2; 8 nucleotides align to TRBD1. In germline, CDR1 is MNHNY, CDR2 SVGAGI (reference sequence). V lost 2 bases, J lost 11 bases, and 10 bases stayed unmatched. There are 14 residues in the CDR3. CDR3 coding DNA: TGTGCCAGCAGTTACACGGACAGGGATGGGGAGTACACCTTC. Amino acids: CASSYTDRDGEYTF.

The genes are TRBV24-1 and TRBJ2-2; TRBD1 agrees at 9 bases. Germline assignment: CDR1 KGHDR and CDR2 SFDVKD. The CDR3 loop spans 16 amino acids. J was trimmed by 3 bases and V by 3 bases; bases with no gene match: 4. CDR3 bases: TGTGCCACCAGTGATCCTGACAGGGGGGACACCGGGGAGCTGTTTTTT. Its translation: CATSDPDRGDTGELFF.

This rearrangement joins TRBV5-1 to TRBJ1-2, with TRBD1 matching 7 bases. The V segment lost 0 bases and the J segment 6 bases; nucleotides outside the gene matches: 8. Looked up from germline, CDR1 is SGHRS and CDR2 is YFSETQ. The CDR3 contains 15 residues. In nucleotides, the CDR3 is TGCGCCAGCAGCTTGGCCAGGGGGGCCTCAGATGGCTACACCTTC. This translates into CASSLARGASDGYTF.

This sequence joins TRBV6-4 and TRBJ1-2; D is unclear. Germline CDR1 and CDR2: MRHNA and SNTAGT. The CDR3 consists of 10 residues. Trimming cost V 5 bases and J 10 bases, with 8 bases left between them. CDR3 sequence (DNA): TGTGCCAGCAGTAAGCCTGACTACACCTTC. Translation gives CASSKPDYTF.

As concerns this clone: One end of the junction fails to match germline, which may point to a read error. This chain connects TRBV7-7 to TRBJ2-5, with 12 nucleotides matching TRBD2. This CDR3 region has 15 residues. Germline CDR1 SSHAT, CDR2 FNYEAQ (reference sequence). CDR3 amino acids: CASSSTSGRLETQYF. In DNA, the CDR3 is TGTGCTAGCAGCTCCACTAGCGGGAGGCTTGAGACCCAGTACTTC.

The CDR3 is CASSLLEDSTDTQYF. The CDR3 DNA follows: TGCGCCAGCAGCTTGTTGGAGGATAGCACAGATACGCAGTATTTT. The chain carries TRBV5-1 and TRBJ2-3, with D possibly matching TRBD2 (5 bases). The germline V gene encodes CDR1 SGHRS and CDR2 YFSETQ. V was clipped by 1 base and J by 0 bases, with 9 bases between them. The CDR3 is 15 residues long.

This clone occurred once. J is TRBJ1-1 and V is TRBV12-3 or TRBV12-4; D is possibly TRBD1 (5 bases). Trimming stripped 5 bases from V and 11 bases from J, with 15 bases between. The CDR3 covers 12 residues. The CDR3 DNA is TGTGCCAGCAGTCCCAGCGGGGGTAGGGCTTTCTTT. Amino acid sequence: CASSPSGGRAFF.

This clone has just a few counts. The V gene is TRBV9, the J gene TRBJ2-7, with 10 positions matching TRBD2. V gave up 0 bases and J gave up 0 bases; unmatched junction bases: 3. The CDR3 extends over 16 amino acids. Germline assignment: CDR1 SGDLS and CDR2 YYNGEE. In nucleotides, the CDR3 is TGTGCCAGCAGCGTAGCAGCTAGCGGGGGCTCCTACGAGCAGTACTTC. This codes for CASSVAASGGSYEQYF.

In this sample, this clone turned up a few times. The genes are TRBV28 and TRBJ1-2, with 9 bases lining up with TRBD1. The ends lost 5 bases at V and 7 bases at J; junction bases unmatched: 11. In germline, CDR1 is MDHEN, CDR2 SYDVKM. CDR3 length: 15 amino acids. The CDR3 nucleotides are TGTGCCAGCAGTATAATACAGGGGGCGAAATTTGGCTACACCTTC. This sequence encodes CASSIIQGAKFGYTF.

The chain recombines TRBV9 with TRBJ2-5, with 8 bases lining up with TRBD1. The CDR3 consists of 16 residues. Germline assignment: CDR1 SGDLS and CDR2 YYNGEE. V gave up 3 bases and J gave up 4 bases; unmatched junction bases: 11. CDR3 region: CASSAADRVRIETQYF. CDR3 in DNA: TGTGCCAGCAGCGCCGCGGACAGGGTACGTATAGAGACCCAGTACTTC.

This sequence joins TRBV3-1 (or the pseudogene TRBV3-2) and TRBJ2-5; no clear D. Germline V gives CDR1 LGHDT, CDR2 YNNKEL (reference sequence). Trimming left V 1 base short and J 3 bases short, with 9 bases between. The CDR3 has 14 residues. Here the CDR3 DNA reads TGTGCCAGCAGCCAAGTGGTTAGCAAAGAGACCCAGTACTTC. Translating gives CASSQVVSKETQYF.

In this sample, this clone turned up a few times. V gene TRBV19 combines with J gene TRBJ1-1; a weak D match, TRBD1 (5 bases). This CDR3 contains 12 residues. V lost 3 bases, J lost 11 bases, and 13 bases lay in between. Germline V gives CDR1 LNHDA, CDR2 SQIVND (reference sequence). The CDR3 nucleotides read TGTGCCAGTAGTATGGGGCTCCCAGGCGCTTTCTTT. Its translation is CASSMGLPGAFF.

The CDR3 here is CAVKTSNTDTQYF. CDR3 bases: TGCGCCGTCAAGACTAGCAACACAGATACGCAGTATTTT. The chain combines TRBV10-2 with TRBJ2-3; 7 bases line up with TRBD2. The CDR3 length is 13 residues. Germline-derived CDR1 and CDR2 are WSHSY and SAAADI. Germline trimming cut 11 bases from V and 2 bases from J; bases unmatched to any gene: 7.

CDR3 DNA: TGTGCCACCAGCAGAGATCCCCAGGGGTGGGGTGACACCATATATTTT. As protein: CATSRDPQGWGDTIYF. The chain uses TRBV15 and TRBJ1-3; D might be TRBD1 (6 bases). Germline CDR1 is LNHNV and CDR2 is YYDKDF (reference sequence). Between the trimmed V and J ends, which lost 0 bases and 8 bases, there was a span of 17 bases. The CDR3 sequence is 16 residues long.

The rearrangement joins TRBV7-9 to TRBJ2-2; 9 bases fit TRBD1. Germline-derived CDR1 and CDR2 are SEHNR and FQNEAQ (reference sequence). The CDR3 contains 18 residues. Germline trimming cut 5 bases from V and 2 bases from J; bases unmatched to any gene: 12. For the CDR3, the DNA is TGTGCCAGCAGCCCGCAAGGGGACAGGGCGTCTAACACCGGGGAGCTGTTTTTT. It encodes CASSPQGDRASNTGELFF. The whole variable domain, remainder taken from reference TRBV7-9 and TRBJ2-2, is DTGVSQNPRHKITKRGQNVTFRCDPISEHNRLYWYRQTLGQGPEFLTYFQNEAQLEKSRLLSDRFSAERPKGSFSTLEIQRTEQGDSAMYLCASSPQGDRASNTGELFFGEGSRLTVL.

This chain links TRBV6-5 with TRBJ2-5, with TRBD1 matching 9 bases. In germline, CDR1 is MNHEY, CDR2 SVGAGI. Unmatched junction bases numbered 6, after V lost 7 bases and J lost 3 bases. The CDR3 runs to 14 residues. The CDR3 region has the DNA TGTGCCAGCAAGTGGGGACAGGGTAAAGAGACCCAGTACTTC. It translates to CASKWGQGKETQYF.

This clone appeared a single time. The V and J genes are TRBV2 and TRBJ2-7; 12 nucleotides align to TRBD1. The CDR3 runs to 15 residues. The germline CDR1 and CDR2 sequences are SNHLY and FYNNEI. V lost 6 bases, J lost 6 bases, and 9 bases stayed unmatched. Here the CDR3 reads CASRNSGQGASEQYF. CDR3 sequence (DNA): TGTGCCAGCAGGAATTCGGGACAGGGGGCGAGCGAGCAGTACTTC.

The J gene is TRBJ2-1, the V gene TRBV4-2; the match to TRBD2 covers 7 bases. Germline loops: CDR1 LGHNA, CDR2 YNFKEQ. The CDR3 runs 12 residues. Losses at the gene ends were 4 bases for V and 9 bases for J; bases not matched to a gene: 3. The CDR3 protein is CASSLGEGEQFF. CDR3 nucleotides: TGTGCCAGCAGCCTAGGGGAGGGTGAGCAGTTCTTC.

This chain joins TRBV7-9 and TRBJ1-2; TRBD1 aligns across 7 bases. The CDR3 contains 15 residues. J was trimmed by 4 bases and V by 5 bases; bases with no gene match: 10. Germline V lookup: CDR1 SEHNR, CDR2 FQNEAQ (reference sequence). DNA for the CDR3: TGTGCCAGCAGCCAGCAGGGACAGCATTTCTATGGCTACACCTTC. Translating gives CASSQQGQHFYGYTF.

The chain has TRBV4-2 and TRBJ2-1, with D hard to call. The CDR3 extends over 17 amino acids. With 0 bases removed from V and 2 bases from J, the gap between germline ends came to 14 bases. Per germline, CDR1 LGHNA and CDR2 YNFKEQ. The chain's CDR3 is CASSQDLAAPTYNEQFF. The CDR3 DNA reads as TGTGCCAGCAGCCAAGATCTTGCGGCGCCCACCTACAATGAGCAGTTCTTC.

The V gene is TRBV5-1, the J gene TRBJ2-2; D is possibly TRBD2 (6 bases). V dropped 4 bases and J dropped 3 bases, with 10 bases sitting between them. CDR3 length: 14 residues. CDR1 is SGHRS and CDR2 is YFSETQ in the germline V gene. Here the CDR3 DNA reads TGCGCCAGCAGCAGGGACTTATACACCGGGGAGCTGTTTTTT. Its translation is CASSRDLYTGELFF.

V usage is TRBV28 and J usage is TRBJ1-1; D may be TRBD1 (6 bases). Trimming cost V 10 bases and J 6 bases, with 15 bases left between them. Germline values: CDR1 MDHEN, CDR2 SYDVKM. This CDR3 region has 12 residues. This CDR3 reads CATKDRIAEAFF. The CDR3 nucleotides read TGTGCCACTAAAGACAGGATAGCTGAAGCTTTCTTT.

The genes are TRBV5-4 and TRBJ2-7; 11 bases match TRBD2. Germline loops: CDR1 SGHNT, CDR2 YYREEE (reference sequence). CDR3 length equals 15 residues. Trimming removed 0 bases from V and 7 bases from J; junction bases left unmatched: 6. The CDR3 here is CASSLGLAGMKEQYF. The CDR3 DNA reads as TGTGCCAGCAGCTTGGGACTAGCGGGAATGAAAGAGCAGTACTTC.

The gene calls are TRBV13 and TRBJ2-7; D may be TRBD1 (5 bases). From germline, CDR1 is PRHDT and CDR2 FYEKMQ (reference sequence). The CDR3 totals 14 residues. The ends were cut back, 1 base at V and 2 bases at J, with 9 bases in the middle. The CDR3 coding sequence is TGTGCCAGCAGCTTAGAAGGCAGGGCCTACGAGCAGTACTTC. Translated, it gives CASSLEGRAYEQYF.

This chain links TRBV15 with TRBJ1-4; tentative D call: TRBD1 (5 bases). Germline V gene sequence: CDR1 LNHNV, CDR2 YYDKDF (reference sequence). The CDR3 extends over 15 amino acids. V shed 0 bases and J shed 7 bases, with 12 bases lying between them. CDR3 nucleotides: TGTGCCACCAGCAGAGAGGCGGGGGTTAGTGAAAAACTGTTTTTT. Its protein product is CATSREAGVSEKLFF.

This clone was counted many times. J is TRBJ1-1 and V is TRBV29-1; 9 nucleotides match TRBD1. Germline V gene lookup returns CDR1 SQVTM and CDR2 ANQGSEA. This CDR3 comprises 13 residues. J was trimmed by 10 bases and V by 5 bases; bases with no gene match: 11. The chain's CDR3 is CSVHPGQGRGAFF. CDR3 bases: TGCAGCGTTCATCCGGGACAGGGTAGAGGAGCTTTCTTT.

This CDR3 reads CASSGGTSGQETQYF. The CDR3 DNA follows: TGCGCCAGCAGCGGCGGGACTAGCGGCCAAGAGACCCAGTACTTC. The V and J genes are TRBV5-1 and TRBJ2-5; 11 nucleotides line up with TRBD2. Losses at the gene ends were 4 bases for V and 1 base for J; bases not matched to a gene: 3. CDR1 is SGHRS, CDR2 YFSETQ, per germline. The CDR3 runs 15 residues.

This chain joins TRBV14 and TRBJ2-7; D gene uncertain. Trimming left V 5 bases short and J 6 bases short, with 17 bases between. CDR1 and CDR2 from the germline V gene are SGHDN and FVKESK. The CDR3 has 14 residues. CDR3: CASSSRVFSSEQYF. The CDR3 DNA follows: TGTGCCAGCAGCTCCCGGGTCTTCAGTTCCGAGCAGTACTTC.